These 27 T cell receptor beta chains share one sample of origin, sequenced in a study of T cells in tumors after PD-1 blockade. TCRdb's table, derived via immunoSEQ multiplex PCR, lists solely in-frame clones and lacks some. The sample consists of tens of thousands of clones, around 80% of them appearing once. This specimen consisted of PBMCs, obtained before anti-PD-1 treatment. These receptors came from a human donor with basal cell carcinoma.

The chain links TRBV28 to TRBJ2-7, with 7 bases identical to TRBD1. The CDR3 contains 14 residues. Per germline, CDR1 MDHEN and CDR2 SYDVKM. V was clipped by 6 bases and J by 2 bases; unmatched bases: 7. The CDR3 nucleotides read TGTGCCAGCAGACAAACCGGGACAGCCTACGAGCAGTACTTC. Encoded protein: CASRQTGTAYEQYF. Full variable domain (rest looked up from reference TRBV28 and TRBJ2-7): DVKVTQSSRYLVKRTGEKVFLECVQDMDHENMFWYRQDPGLGLRLIYFSYDVKMKEKGDIPEGYSVSREKKERFSLILESASTNQTSMYLCASRQTGTAYEQYFGPGTRLTVT.

V gene TRBV7-2 combines with J gene TRBJ2-7; 14 bases agree with TRBD2. Germline CDR1 SGHTA, CDR2 FQGNSA. Trimming removed 5 bases from V and 6 bases from J; junction bases left unmatched: 9. This CDR3 spans 16 amino acids. The DNA for the CDR3 is TGTGCCAGCAGCCCCCTTTTGACTAGCGGGGGGGCCGAGCAGTACTTC. Its translation is CASSPLLTSGGAEQYF.

CDR3 residues: CASSVEQTGRAYGYTF. The DNA for the CDR3 is TGTGCCAGCAGCGTGGAACAGACAGGGCGGGCCTATGGCTACACCTTC. V and J are TRBV9 and TRBJ1-2; the match to TRBD1 covers 7 bases. Germline V CDR1 and CDR2: SGDLS, YYNGEE. The V gene end was trimmed by 2 bases and the J gene end by 4 bases; junction bases not matched to a gene: 11. The CDR3 contains 16 residues.

The chain couples TRBV2 to TRBJ2-5; D might be TRBD1 (5 bases). V was cut by 1 base and J by 4 bases, with 10 bases left in between. This CDR3 region has 14 residues. Germline loops: CDR1 SNHLY, CDR2 FYNNEI. The CDR3 here is CASSEGQGSETQYF. DNA for the CDR3: TGTGCCAGCAGTGAAGGGCAGGGTTCAGAGACCCAGTACTTC.

This sequence joins TRBV10-2 and TRBJ2-5; TRBD2 is a possible D gene (5 bases). Trimming stripped 5 bases from V and 5 bases from J, with 12 bases between. CDR3 length: 13 amino acids. Germline CDR1 and CDR2: WSHSY and SAAADI. The CDR3 nucleotides are TGCGCCAGCAGTACCACTAGTCAGGAGACCCAGTACTTC. Translating gives CASSTTSQETQYF.

V gene TRBV11-1 combines with J gene TRBJ2-5; D might be TRBD1 or TRBD2, each matching 5 bases. Between the trimmed V and J ends, which lost 5 bases and 0 bases, there was a span of 16 bases. Germline V gene data show CDR1 as SGHAT and CDR2 as FQDESV (reference sequence). The CDR3 loop spans 16 amino acids. The CDR3 DNA sequence: TGTGCCAGCAGCCACCTTACGGGGCGAAACCAAGAGACCCAGTACTTC. Encoded protein: CASSHLTGRNQETQYF.

The chain is built from TRBV2 and TRBJ1-5; D remains ambiguous. V gave up 6 bases and J gave up 6 bases, with 15 bases separating them. Germline V gene lookup returns CDR1 SNHLY and CDR2 FYNNEI. CDR3 size: 14 residues. The CDR3 reads CASSDMVGSQPQHF. Written as DNA, the CDR3 is TGTGCCAGCAGCGACATGGTTGGGAGTCAGCCCCAGCATTTT. The full variable domain, completed using reference TRBV2 and TRBJ1-5, is EPEVTQTPSHQVTQMGQEVILRCVPISNHLYFYWYRQILGQKVEFLVSFYNNEISEKSEIFDDQFSVERPDGSNFTLKIRSTKLEDSAMYFCASSDMVGSQPQHFGDGTRLSIL.

With respect to this clone: A read error may account for a junction end that differs from germline. The chain joins TRBV2 to TRBJ1-1; D not resolved. CDR1 SNHLY and CDR2 FYNNEI come from the germline V gene. CDR3 size: 13 residues. The CDR3 sequence: CASRVLQNAEAFF. CDR3 nucleotide sequence: TGTGCCAGCAGAGTTTTGCAGAACGCTGAAGCTTTCTTT.

This clone showed up just a few times. The chain links TRBV3-1 (or the pseudogene TRBV3-2) to TRBJ2-2; TRBD2 aligns across 11 bases. The V and J ends lost 4 bases and 0 bases, in that order; junction bases with no gene match: 1. From germline, CDR1 is LGHDT and CDR2 YNNKEL (reference sequence). CDR3 length: 16 residues. The CDR3 DNA reads TGTGCCAGCAGCCTTAGCGGGGGGGCGAACACCGGGGAGCTGTTTTTT. Translation: CASSLSGGANTGELFF.

The chain employs TRBV5-6 and TRBJ2-5; D uncertain. V shed 0 bases and J shed 6 bases, with 15 bases lying between them. CDR1 is SGHDT and CDR2 is YYEEEE in the germline V gene. The CDR3 consists of 15 residues. In nucleotides, the CDR3 is TGTGCCAGCAGCTTGGTCACGCAGGATCGAAAGACCCAGTACTTC. It encodes CASSLVTQDRKTQYF.

A note on this clone: Possible read error: a much larger clone is one base away. V gene TRBV2 combines with J gene TRBJ2-1; 9 nucleotides agree with TRBD2. The CDR3 loop spans 19 amino acids. CDR1 and CDR2 from the germline V gene are SNHLY and FYNNEI. CDR3 coding DNA: TGTGCCCGCAGTCACGGGGGGGCGCGGGAGGGGAGCTCCTACAATGAGCAGTTCTTC. Protein sequence: CARSHGGAREGSSYNEQFF.

V usage is TRBV21-1 and J usage is TRBJ2-2; TRBD1, the table's D call, was not compared with the DNA. TRBV21-1 is an annotated pseudogene. This CDR3 spans 16 amino acids. The CDR3 DNA sequence: TGTGCCAGCAGCAAAGAGTCGCAGGGGGCGGGTGGGGAGCTGTTTTTT. Residues: CASSKESQGAGGELFF.

The rearrangement uses TRBV4-1 and TRBJ2-7; a weak D match, TRBD2 (6 bases). There are 15 residues in the CDR3. Per the germline V gene, CDR1 is MGHRA and CDR2 is YSYEKL. V was pared by 1 base and J by 5 bases, with 15 bases between. DNA for the CDR3: TGCGCCAGCAGCCAAGTAGGCCGGGGGTCCCACGAGCAGTACTTC. Protein product: CASSQVGRGSHEQYF.

The V and J genes are TRBV7-6 and TRBJ1-1; 7 bases line up with TRBD1. This CDR3 is 14 amino acids long. The V gene's germline CDR1 is SGHVS and CDR2 FNYEAQ. The trim removed 1 base at V and 3 bases at J, leaving 2 bases unmatched. CDR3 bases: TGTGCCAGCAGCTTAGTAGGGGGCGACACTGAAGCTTTCTTT. It encodes CASSLVGGDTEAFF.

This clone occurred once. The rearrangement uses TRBV18 and TRBJ1-1; D is possibly TRBD1 (6 bases). The V gene lost 4 bases and the J gene lost 0 bases, with 15 bases spanning the gap. Germline-derived CDR1 and CDR2 are KGHSH and LQKENI. The CDR3 extends over 16 amino acids. CDR3 in DNA: TGTGCCAGCTCACTCACGACAGGCGATCTGAACACTGAAGCTTTCTTT. It is translated as CASSLTTGDLNTEAFF. Drawing the rest from reference TRBV18 and TRBJ1-1, the complete variable domain is NAGVMQNPRHLVRRRGQEARLRCSPMKGHSHVYWYRQLPEEGLKFMVYLQKENIIDESGMPKERFSAEFPKEGPSILRIQQVVRGDSAAYFCASSLTTGDLNTEAFFGQGTRLTVV.

V gene TRBV19 combines with J gene TRBJ2-2; D is tentatively TRBD1 or TRBD2 (6 bases each). Germline loops: CDR1 LNHDA, CDR2 SQIVND (reference sequence). The CDR3 contains 13 residues. V was shortened by 8 bases and J by 3 bases, with 10 bases between the two germline ends. CDR3 amino acids: CASGGRDTGELFF. DNA of the CDR3: TGTGCCAGTGGGGGGCGAGACACCGGGGAGCTGTTTTTT.

The rearrangement links TRBV6-1 to TRBJ2-3; no reliable D call. Germline-derived CDR1 and CDR2 are MNHNS and SASEGT. Trimming removed 1 base at V and 4 bases at J, with 9 bases between. The CDR3 has 14 amino acids. The CDR3 is CASSEGAGPDTQYF. Here the CDR3 DNA reads TGTGCCAGCAGTGAAGGAGCAGGTCCAGATACGCAGTATTTT.

This clone was counted only a few times. This chain's CDR3 is CASSLGTEYNEQFF. The CDR3 region has the DNA TGTGCCAGCAGCTTAGGGACAGAATACAATGAGCAGTTCTTC. This chain links TRBV7-2 with TRBJ2-1; TRBD1 might be the D (6 bases). The CDR3 consists of 14 residues. Per germline, CDR1 SGHTA and CDR2 FQGNSA. Trimming stripped 1 base from V and 4 bases from J, with 8 bases between.

The gene calls are TRBV7-3 and TRBJ2-3, with unresolved D. The CDR3 is 16 residues long. V was trimmed by 5 bases and J by 1 base, leaving 16 bases between them. Germline CDR1 and CDR2: SGHTA and FQGTGA. CDR3 in DNA: TGTGCCAGCAGCCCGTACCTGGGCCCGGGCACAGATACGCAGTATTTT. This translates into CASSPYLGPGTDTQYF. The whole variable domain, remainder taken from reference TRBV7-3 and TRBJ2-3, is GAGVSQTPSNKVTEKGKYVELRCDPISGHTALYWYRQSLGQGPEFLIYFQGTGAADDSGLPNDRFFAVRPEGSVSTLKIQRTERGDSAVYLCASSPYLGPGTDTQYFGPGTRLTVL.

The CDR3 reads CASSFTGRGGGGNQPQHF. CDR3 nucleotides: TGTGCCAGCAGCTTTACAGGGCGCGGGGGGGGCGGCAATCAGCCCCAGCATTTT. The chain recombines TRBV5-6 with TRBJ1-5; tentative D call: TRBD1 (6 bases). V was cut by 2 bases and J by 2 bases, with 20 bases left in between. In germline, CDR1 is SGHDT, CDR2 YYEEEE. The CDR3 sequence is 18 residues long.

This chain connects TRBV2 to TRBJ2-2, with unresolved D. Germline loops: CDR1 SNHLY, CDR2 FYNNEI. This CDR3 has 17 amino acids. The germline V and J ends were trimmed by 4 bases and 0 bases, with 15 bases remaining between them. The CDR3 is CASSGRTGPANTGELFF. The CDR3 nucleotides are TGTGCCAGCAGTGGGAGAACTGGACCCGCGAACACCGGGGAGCTGTTTTTT.

This clone was seen just once. V and J are TRBV28 and TRBJ1-6; 8 nucleotides agree with TRBD1. The V and J ends lost 2 bases and 4 bases, in that order; junction bases with no gene match: 4. This CDR3 has 16 amino acids. Germline V gene data show CDR1 as MDHEN and CDR2 as SYDVKM. The chain's CDR3 is CASSLPDRGYNSPLHF. The CDR3 nucleotides are TGTGCCAGCAGTTTACCCGACAGGGGATATAATTCACCCCTCCACTTT.

This clone occurred once. The genes are TRBV6-5 and TRBJ1-5, with a weak D call TRBD1 (6 bases). The CDR3 consists of 15 residues. Germline V gives CDR1 MNHEY, CDR2 SVGAGI. Trimming left V 6 bases short and J 1 base short, with 13 bases between. The CDR3 nucleotides are TGTGCCAGCAGGGCGAGAGGGGGGAGCAATCAGCCCCAGCATTTT. Translation: CASRARGGSNQPQHF.

CDR3 sequence reads: CASSSIPGGGGKETQYF. In nucleotides, the CDR3 is TGTGCCAGCAGCTCAATACCCGGCGGGGGAGGGAAAGAGACCCAGTACTTC. The rearrangement uses TRBV2 and TRBJ2-5; 7 positions match TRBD2. The CDR3 has 17 residues. Germline V gives CDR1 SNHLY, CDR2 FYNNEI. The V and J ends lost 6 bases and 3 bases, in that order; junction bases with no gene match: 16.

This chain joins TRBV5-1 and TRBJ2-2; D unclear. CDR1 SGHRS and CDR2 YFSETQ come from the germline V gene. Between the trimmed V and J ends, which lost 0 bases and 1 base, there was a span of 7 bases. This CDR3 is 15 amino acids long. CDR3 in amino acids: CASSLVGMNTGELFF. In DNA form, the CDR3 reads TGCGCCAGCAGCTTGGTGGGCATGAACACCGGGGAGCTGTTTTTT.

Concerning this clone itself: This sequence may be a read error, since a much larger clone differs from it by one base. Additional DNA sequences in this sample encode the identical CDR3. The rearrangement links TRBV2 to TRBJ2-1; TRBD2 is a possible D gene (7 bases). This CDR3 has 19 amino acids. The germline V gene encodes CDR1 SNHLY and CDR2 FYNNEI. The V end lost 11 bases, the J end lost 0 bases, and 29 bases lay between the germline ends. CDR3 sequence (DNA): TGTGCCCGCTGTCATGGGGGGGCGGGGGTGGGGAGCTCCTACAATGAGCAGTTCTTC. Protein product: CARCHGGAGVGSSYNEQFF.

The J gene is TRBJ2-5, the V gene TRBV18, with D maybe TRBD2 (6 bases). Germline assignment: CDR1 KGHSH and CDR2 LQKENI. Trimming removed 2 bases from V and 3 bases from J, with 13 bases in between. This CDR3 comprises 15 residues. CDR3 in amino acids: CASSPFQGGEETQYF. The CDR3 nucleotides read TGTGCCAGCTCACCATTCCAGGGAGGAGAAGAGACCCAGTACTTC. Variable domain in full (rest from reference TRBV18 and TRBJ2-5): NAGVMQNPRHLVRRRGQEARLRCSPMKGHSHVYWYRQLPEEGLKFMVYLQKENIIDESGMPKERFSAEFPKEGPSILRIQQVVRGDSAAYFCASSPFQGGEETQYFGPGTRLLVL.